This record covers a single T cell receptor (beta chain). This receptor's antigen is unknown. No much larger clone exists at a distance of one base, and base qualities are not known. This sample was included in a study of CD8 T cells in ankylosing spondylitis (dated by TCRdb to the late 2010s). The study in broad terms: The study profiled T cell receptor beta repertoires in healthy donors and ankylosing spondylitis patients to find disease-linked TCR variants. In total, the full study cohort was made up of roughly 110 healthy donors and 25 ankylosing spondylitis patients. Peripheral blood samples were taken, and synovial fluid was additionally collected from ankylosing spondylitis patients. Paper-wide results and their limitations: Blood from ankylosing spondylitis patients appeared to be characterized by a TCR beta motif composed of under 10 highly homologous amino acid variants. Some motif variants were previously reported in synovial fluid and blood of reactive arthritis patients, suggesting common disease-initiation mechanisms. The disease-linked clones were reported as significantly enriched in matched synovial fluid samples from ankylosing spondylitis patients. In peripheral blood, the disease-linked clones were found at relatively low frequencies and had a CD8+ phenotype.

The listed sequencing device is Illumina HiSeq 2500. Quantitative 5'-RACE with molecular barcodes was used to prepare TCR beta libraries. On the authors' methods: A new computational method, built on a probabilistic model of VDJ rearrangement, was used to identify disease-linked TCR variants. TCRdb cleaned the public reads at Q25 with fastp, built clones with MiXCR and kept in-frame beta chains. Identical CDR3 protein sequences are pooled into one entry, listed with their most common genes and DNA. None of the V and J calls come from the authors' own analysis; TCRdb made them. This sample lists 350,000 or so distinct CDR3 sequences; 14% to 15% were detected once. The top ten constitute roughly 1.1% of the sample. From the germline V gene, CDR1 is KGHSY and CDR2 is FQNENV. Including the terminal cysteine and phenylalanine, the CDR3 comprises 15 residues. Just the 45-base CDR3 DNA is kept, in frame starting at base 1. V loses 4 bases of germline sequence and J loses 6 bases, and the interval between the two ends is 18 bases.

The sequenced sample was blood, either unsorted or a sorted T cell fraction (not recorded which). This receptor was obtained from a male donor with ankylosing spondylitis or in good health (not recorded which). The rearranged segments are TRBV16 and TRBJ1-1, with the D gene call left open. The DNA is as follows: TGTGCCAGCAGCCCTACCCCGGTTACACCCGCTGAAGCTTTCTTT. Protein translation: CASSPTPVTPAEAFF.